The clone carrying this T cell receptor (beta chain) has a count of ten or more. The target antigen is unknown. These data belong to a study of metastatic and nonmetastatic thyroid tumors. Study-level background: Repertoires were compared across blood and tumor or nodule tissue from malignant and benign thyroid patients.

CDR3 length: 17 residues. CDR1 is SGHRS and CDR2 is YFSETQ in the germline V gene. The junction had 4 bases not matched to a gene; V was cut back by 5 bases and J by 0 bases. There were no patients who had received any treatment before thyroid surgery. Study-wide results and limits: According to reports, the diversity of TCR beta was significantly higher in malignant thyroid tumors than in benign nodules, and this held in both blood and tumor samples.

TCRdb reprocessed the PCR reads using MiXCR. The sample contains some 30,000 clones, approximately 4% of which appear only once. The sequenced material came from blood. This sequence was found in a female donor with papillary thyroid cancer or a benign thyroid nodule (not recorded which). Some clones in this sample may be carry-over from other donors' samples. This chain uses TRBV5-1 with TRBJ1-6, with 11 nucleotides matching TRBD1. In DNA form, the CDR3 reads TGCGCCAGCAGTTCCGGGACAGGGGGCTCCTATAATTCACCCCTCCACTTT. Protein: CASSSGTGGSYNSPLHF.